The clone carrying this TCR beta chain has a handful of counts. Antigen unknown. V was cut by 4 bases and J by 0 bases, with 10 bases left in between. Germline-derived CDR1 and CDR2 are WNHNN and SYGVQD (reference sequence). CDR3 length equals 16 residues. The data originate from a study of identifying expanded T cells in peripheral blood. Sequenced by immunoSEQ multiplex PCR; TCRdb stores in-frame clones only, minus some. The top ten clones hold about 3.9% of a sample with approximately 100,000 clones, around nine tenths of them seen once. During the collection period, no donor immune events like infections were recorded. The study's findings and limits: Two-week clone count variance significantly increased as total template count grew. Technical replicates showed roughly 1.2 changed clones; two weeks about 16.4; four weeks 19.

The V gene is TRBV10-1, the J gene TRBJ2-6; D gene unclear. The receptor was derived from a person between 18 and 70 years old in good health. The specimen sequenced was blood. CDR3 protein: CASSGGPLSGANVLTF. In DNA form, the CDR3 reads TGCGCCAGCAGTGGGGGTCCCCTCTCTGGGGCCAACGTCCTGACTTTC.